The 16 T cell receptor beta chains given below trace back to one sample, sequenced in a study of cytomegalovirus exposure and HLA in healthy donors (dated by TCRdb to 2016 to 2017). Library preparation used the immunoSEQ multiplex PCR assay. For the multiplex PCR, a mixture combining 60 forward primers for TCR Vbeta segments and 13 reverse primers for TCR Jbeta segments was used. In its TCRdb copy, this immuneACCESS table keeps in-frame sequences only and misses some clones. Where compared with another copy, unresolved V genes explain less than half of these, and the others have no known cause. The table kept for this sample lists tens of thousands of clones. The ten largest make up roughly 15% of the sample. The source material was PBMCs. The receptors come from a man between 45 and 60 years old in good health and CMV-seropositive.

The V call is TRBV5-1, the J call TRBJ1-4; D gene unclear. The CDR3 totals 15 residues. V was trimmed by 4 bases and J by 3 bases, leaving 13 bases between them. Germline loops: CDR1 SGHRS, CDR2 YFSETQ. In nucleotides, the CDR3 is TGCGCCAGCAGCCCCTCTTACAGTTCTAATGAAAAACTGTTTTTT. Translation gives CASSPSYSSNEKLFF.

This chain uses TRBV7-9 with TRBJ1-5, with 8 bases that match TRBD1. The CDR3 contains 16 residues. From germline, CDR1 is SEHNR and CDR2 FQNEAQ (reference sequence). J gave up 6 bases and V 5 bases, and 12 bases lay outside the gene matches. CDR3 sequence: CASSLDRGTISQPQHF. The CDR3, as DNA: TGTGCCAGCAGCCTTGACAGGGGAACGATTAGTCAGCCCCAGCATTTT.

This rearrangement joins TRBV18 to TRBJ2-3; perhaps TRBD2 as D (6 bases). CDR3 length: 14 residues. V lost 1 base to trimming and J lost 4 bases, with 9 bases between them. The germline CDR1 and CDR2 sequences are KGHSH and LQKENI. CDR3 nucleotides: TGTGCCAGCTCACCACGGGAGGAATCAGATACGCAGTATTTT. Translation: CASSPREESDTQYF. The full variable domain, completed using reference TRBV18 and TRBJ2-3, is NAGVMQNPRHLVRRRGQEARLRCSPMKGHSHVYWYRQLPEEGLKFMVYLQKENIIDESGMPKERFSAEFPKEGPSILRIQQVVRGDSAAYFCASSPREESDTQYFGPGTRLTVL.

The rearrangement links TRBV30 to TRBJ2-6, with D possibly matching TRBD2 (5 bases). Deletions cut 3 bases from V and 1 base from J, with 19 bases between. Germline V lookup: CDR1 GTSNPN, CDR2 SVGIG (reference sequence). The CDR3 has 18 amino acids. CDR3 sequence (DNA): TGTGCCTGGAGATCCCCCTTGGGAGTGCGATCTGGGGCCAACGTCCTGACTTTC. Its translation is CAWRSPLGVRSGANVLTF.

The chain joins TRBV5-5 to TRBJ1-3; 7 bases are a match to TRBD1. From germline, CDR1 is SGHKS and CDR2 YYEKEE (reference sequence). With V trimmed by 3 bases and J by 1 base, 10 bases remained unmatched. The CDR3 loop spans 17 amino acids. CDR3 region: CASSYSERQGSGNTIYF. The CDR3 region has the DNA TGTGCCAGCAGCTACTCGGAACGACAGGGATCTGGAAACACCATATATTTT.

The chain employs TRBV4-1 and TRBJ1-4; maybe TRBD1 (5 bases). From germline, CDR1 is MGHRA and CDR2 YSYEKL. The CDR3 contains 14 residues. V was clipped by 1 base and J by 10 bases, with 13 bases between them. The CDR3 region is CASSQGGSFGKLFF. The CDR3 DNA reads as TGCGCCAGCAGCCAAGGGGGCAGTTTTGGAAAACTGTTTTTT.

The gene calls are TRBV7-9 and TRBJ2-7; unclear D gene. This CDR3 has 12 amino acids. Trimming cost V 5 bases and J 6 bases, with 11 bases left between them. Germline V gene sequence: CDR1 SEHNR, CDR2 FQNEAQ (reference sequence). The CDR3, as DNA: TGTGCCAGCAGCCGCCGGTCTCTCGAGCAGTACTTC. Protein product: CASSRRSLEQYF.

DNA of the CDR3: TGTGCCAGCAGCCAGGGATTCGATCAGCCCCAGCATTTT. Its protein is CASSQGFDQPQHF. The chain links TRBV25-1 to TRBJ1-5; TRBD1 might be the D (5 bases). The V gene's germline CDR1 is MGHDK and CDR2 SYGVNS. This CDR3 is 13 amino acids long. V was pared by 6 bases and J by 5 bases, with 11 bases between.

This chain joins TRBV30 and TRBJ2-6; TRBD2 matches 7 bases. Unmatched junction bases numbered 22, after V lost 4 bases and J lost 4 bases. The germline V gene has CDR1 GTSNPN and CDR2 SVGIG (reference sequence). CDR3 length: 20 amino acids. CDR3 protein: CAWNPSRWGRASSGANVLTF. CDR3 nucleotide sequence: TGTGCCTGGAATCCTAGCCGTTGGGGGAGGGCGAGTTCGGGGGCCAACGTCCTGACTTTC.

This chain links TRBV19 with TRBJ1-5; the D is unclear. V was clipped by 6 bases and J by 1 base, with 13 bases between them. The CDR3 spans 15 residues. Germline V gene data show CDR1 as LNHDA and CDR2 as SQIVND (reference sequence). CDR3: CASRADSGSNQPQHF. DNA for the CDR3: TGTGCCAGTAGAGCGGATTCGGGGAGCAATCAGCCCCAGCATTTT.

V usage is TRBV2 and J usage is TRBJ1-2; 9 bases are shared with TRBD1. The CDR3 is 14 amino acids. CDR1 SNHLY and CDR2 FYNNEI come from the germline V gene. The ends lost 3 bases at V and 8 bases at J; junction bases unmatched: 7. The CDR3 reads CASSERQGVRGYTF. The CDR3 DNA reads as TGTGCCAGCAGTGAGCGACAGGGGGTCAGGGGCTACACCTTC.

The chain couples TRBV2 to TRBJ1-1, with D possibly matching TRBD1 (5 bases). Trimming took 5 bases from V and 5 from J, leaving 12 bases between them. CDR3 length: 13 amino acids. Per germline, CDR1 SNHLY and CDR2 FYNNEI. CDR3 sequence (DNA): TGTGCCAGCAGTTTTGACGGGGGGACTGAAGCTTTCTTT. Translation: CASSFDGGTEAFF.

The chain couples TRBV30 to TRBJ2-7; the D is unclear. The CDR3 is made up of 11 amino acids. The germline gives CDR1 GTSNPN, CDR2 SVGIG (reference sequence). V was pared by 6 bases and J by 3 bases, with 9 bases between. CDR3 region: CACTENYEQYF. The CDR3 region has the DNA TGTGCCTGCACGGAGAACTACGAGCAGTACTTC.

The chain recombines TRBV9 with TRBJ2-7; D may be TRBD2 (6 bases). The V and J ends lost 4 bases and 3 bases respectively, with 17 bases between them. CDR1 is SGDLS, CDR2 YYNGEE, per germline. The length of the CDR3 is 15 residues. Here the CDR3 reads CASSPRGSPLYEQYF. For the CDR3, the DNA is TGTGCCAGCAGCCCCCGGGGGAGCCCCCTCTACGAGCAGTACTTC.

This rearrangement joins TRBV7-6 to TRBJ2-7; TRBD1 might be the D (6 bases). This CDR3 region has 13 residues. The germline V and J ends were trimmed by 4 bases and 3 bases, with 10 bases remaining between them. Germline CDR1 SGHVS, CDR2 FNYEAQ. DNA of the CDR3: TGTGCCAGCAGCTCCAACAGGGTCTACGAGCAGTACTTC. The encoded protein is CASSSNRVYEQYF.

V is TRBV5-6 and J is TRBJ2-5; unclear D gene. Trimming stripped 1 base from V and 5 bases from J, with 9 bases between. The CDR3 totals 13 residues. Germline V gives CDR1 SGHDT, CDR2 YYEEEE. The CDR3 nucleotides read TGTGCCAGCAGCTTGATGGCGGCGGAGACCCAGTACTTC. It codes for CASSLMAAETQYF.